Listed below are T cell receptor beta chains from one sample, sequenced in a study of blood T cells in healthy people across ages. TCRdb used MiXCR to reprocess the 5' RACE reads, holding one entry per CDR3 protein. Here the sample spans roughly 570,000 distinct CDR3 sequences, about 26% being singletons. Sample: blood. Source of these receptors: a woman in her 70s in good health. Each CDR3 is given with its conserved first and last residue. Fields, in order: clone size, V gene, D gene, CDR3 length, J gene, CDR3 protein, CDR3 DNA. A D gene is named only where the DNA matches it firmly. The size entry is marked missing in some rows and otherwise reads once, few, many or a size class.

.	TRBV29-1	TRBD1	14	TRBJ2-1	CSARPGQGRNEQFF	TGCAGCGCCAGACCCGGACAGGGGAGGAATGAGCAGTTCTTC
.	TRBV4-2	.	16	TRBJ2-7	CASSQEGPYASYEQYF	TGTGCCAGCAGCCAAGAGGGCCCATATGCCTCCTACGAGCAGTACTTC
few	TRBV27	.	13	TRBJ2-2	CASSLRESGELFF	TGTGCCAGCAGTTTGAGGGAATCCGGGGAGCTGTTTTTT
.	TRBV5-1	TRBD1	14	TRBJ2-3	CASSSQGASDTQYF	TGCGCCAGCAGCTCTCAGGGGGCATCAGATACGCAGTATTTT
few	TRBV12-3/TRBV12-4	.	13	TRBJ1-5	CASSLDNYQPQHF	TGTGCCAGCAGCCTGGACAACTATCAGCCCCAGCATTTT
few	TRBV12-3/TRBV12-4	.	15	TRBJ1-1	CASSQPPSLNTEAFF	TGTGCCAGCAGCCAACCGCCTTCCCTGAACACTGAAGCTTTCTTT
few	TRBV12-3/TRBV12-4	.	13	TRBJ1-2	CASSPTAFYGYTF	TGTGCCAGCAGTCCGACAGCTTTCTATGGCTACACCTTC
.	TRBV5-1	.	14	TRBJ2-1	CASSLVGGGDEQFF	TGCGCCAGCAGCTTGGTCGGGGGCGGCGATGAGCAGTTCTTC
.	TRBV7-8	TRBD2	15	TRBJ2-1	CASSPRTSGGYEQLF	TGTGCCAGCAGCCCGCGGACTAGCGGGGGCTATGAGCAGCTCTTC
once	TRBV4-1	.	16	TRBJ1-2	CASSQDHNRDTYGYTF	TGCGCCAGCAGCCAAGACCATAACCGGGACACCTATGGCTACACCTTC
.	TRBV6-1	TRBD1	16	TRBJ1-1	CASKKQGYLLDTEAFF	TGTGCCAGCAAAAAACAGGGGTACTTGTTAGACACTGAAGCTTTCTTT
once	TRBV7-2	.	15	TRBJ2-2	CAGSFKEGHTGELFF	TGTGCCGGCAGCTTCAAAGAGGGGCACACCGGGGAGCTGTTTTTT
few	TRBV5-1	TRBD2	15	TRBJ2-1	CASSSQRGSYNEQFF	TGCGCCAGCAGCTCTCAGCGGGGGAGTTACAATGAGCAGTTCTTC
few	TRBV5-1	.	18	TRBJ1-2	CASSLGPARARANYGYTF	TGCGCCAGCAGCTTGGGACCCGCGCGGGCTAGAGCTAACTATGGCTACACCTTC
.	TRBV20-1	.	12	TRBJ1-2	CSAREPNYGYTF	TGCAGTGCCAGGGAGCCGAACTATGGCTACACCTTC
few	TRBV29-1	.	10	TRBJ2-7	CSVGSREQYF	TGCAGCGTCGGGTCGAGGGAGCAGTACTTC
.	TRBV7-3	.	14	TRBJ2-5	CASSLQKGSETQYF	TGTGCCAGTAGCTTACAAAAAGGGAGTGAGACCCAGTACTTC
few	TRBV29-1	.	11	TRBJ1-1	CSVQPNTEAFF	TGCAGCGTTCAGCCGAACACTGAAGCTTTCTTT
.	TRBV2	TRBD1	15	TRBJ1-1	CASMEDRAGVTEAFF	TGTGCCAGCATGGAGGACAGGGCGGGAGTCACTGAAGCTTTCTTT
few	TRBV25-1	.	15	TRBJ2-5	CASSETQGAQETQYF	TGTGCCAGCAGTGAAACACAAGGAGCCCAAGAGACCCAGTACTTC
few	TRBV7-8	.	11	TRBJ1-1	CASSLQDRAFF	TGTGCCAGCAGCTTACAGGACCGGGCTTTCTTT
few	TRBV7-2	TRBD1	12	TRBJ2-1	CASDRGYNEQFF	TGTGCCAGTGACAGGGGTTACAATGAGCAGTTCTTC
.	TRBV14	TRBD2	15	TRBJ2-7	CASNHGGSYSYEQYF	TGTGCCAGCAATCATGGCGGGAGTTATAGCTACGAGCAGTACTTC
.	TRBV12-3/TRBV12-4	.	13	TRBJ2-1	CASSTGPYNEQFF	TGTGCCAGCAGTACAGGCCCCTACAATGAGCAGTTCTTC
few	TRBV6-2/TRBV6-3	.	13	TRBJ2-7	CASSYSALGEQYF	TGTGCCAGCAGTTACTCTGCACTGGGCGAGCAGTACTTC
few	TRBV5-1	.	15	TRBJ1-1	CASSLVSGMGTEAFF	TGCGCCAGCAGCTTGGTATCCGGGATGGGAACTGAAGCTTTCTTT
few	TRBV7-9	TRBD1	14	TRBJ2-7	CASSSNRDSNEQYF	TGTGCCAGCAGCTCAAACCGGGACAGCAACGAGCAGTACTTC
.	TRBV9	.	15	TRBJ1-5	CASSVGGNSNQPQHF	TGTGCCAGCAGCGTCGGCGGGAATAGCAATCAGCCCCAGCATTTT
.	TRBV7-8	.	12	TRBJ1-2	CASSENLRGYTF	TGTGCCAGCAGCGAAAATTTAAGGGGCTACACCTTC
.	TRBV14	TRBD1	13	TRBJ1-2	CASSQGQTLGYTF	TGTGCCAGCAGTCAGGGACAGACCCTTGGCTACACCTTC
few	TRBV21-1	.	14	TRBJ2-5	CASSSGLLQETQYF	TGTGCCAGCAGCTCGGGACTACTACAAGAGACCCAGTACTTC
few	TRBV7-9	.	15	TRBJ1-2	CASSYSHGGNYGYTF	TGTGCCAGCAGCTACTCCCATGGGGGTAACTATGGCTACACCTTC
.	TRBV4-2	.	17	TRBJ1-4	CASSNVLGPPNEEKLFF	TGTGCCAGCAGCAACGTCCTGGGACCCCCAAACGAGGAAAAACTGTTTTTT
.	TRBV5-1	TRBD2	17	TRBJ2-3	CASSMGLLNLGTDTQYF	TGCGCCAGCAGCATGGGACTACTTAATTTAGGCACAGATACGCAGTATTTT
once	TRBV7-6	.	13	TRBJ2-2	CASSKDRTGELFF	TGTGCCAGCAGCAAAGACAGAACCGGGGAGCTGTTTTTT
few	TRBV29-1	.	12	TRBJ2-7	CSAEAASYEQYF	TGCAGCGCTGAGGCGGCATCCTACGAGCAGTACTTC
.	TRBV11-2	TRBD2	10	TRBJ2-5	CASGGEGQYF	TGTGCCAGCGGAGGGGAGGGCCAGTACTTC
few	TRBV20-1	.	13	TRBJ1-6	CSARPQVGSPLHF	TGCAGTGCTAGACCTCAGGTTGGATCACCCCTCCACTTT
.	TRBV4-1	.	15	TRBJ2-5	CASSQEWGQSREQYF	TGCGCCAGCAGCCAGGAATGGGGCCAATCGAGGGAGCAGTACTTC
.	TRBV20-1	TRBD2	13	TRBJ2-1	CSARGTSGYEQFF	TGCAGTGCAAGAGGGACTAGCGGTTATGAGCAGTTCTTC
few	TRBV7-7	TRBD2	12	TRBJ2-1	CASSFSGGEQFF	TGTGCTAGCAGCTTCTCGGGGGGTGAGCAGTTCTTC
.	TRBV12-3/TRBV12-4	TRBD1	17	TRBJ1-2	CASSAGQTISVNYGYTF	TGTGCCAGCAGTGCGGGACAGACCATCTCAGTTAACTATGGCTACACCTTC
.	TRBV6-2/TRBV6-3	TRBD2	17	TRBJ2-2	CASSYVSGGARTGELFF	TGTGCCAGCAGTTATGTAAGCGGGGGGGCACGCACCGGGGAGCTGTTTTTT
.	TRBV7-2	TRBD1	15	TRBJ2-7	CASSHWGQGADEQYF	TGTGCCAGCAGCCACTGGGGGCAGGGGGCAGACGAGCAGTACTTC
few	TRBV19	TRBD2	20	TRBJ2-1	CASSIAMTSGGAGVRNEQFF	TGTGCCAGTAGTATAGCAATGACTAGCGGGGGGGCCGGGGTTCGGAATGAGCAGTTCTTC